Presented here are 29 T cell receptor beta chains from one specimen sequenced in a study of response to subunit inactivated influenza vaccine. TCRdb re-called the RT-PCR reads through MiXCR, storing one row per CDR3 protein. The sample lists 650,000 to 850,000 distinct CDR3 sequences, 11% to 15% occurring once. The sequencing here drew on PBMCs from blood, taken 14 to 15 days before vaccination. The receptor source for this set is a man aged 50 to 60 who received an inactivated influenza vaccine.

This clonotype showed up just a few times. The chain couples TRBV21-1 to TRBJ2-3; the table's D call, TRBD1, was not checked against the DNA. TRBV21-1 is recorded as a pseudogene. CDR3 size: 15 residues. Here the CDR3 reads CASSNRDRSTDTQYF. In DNA form, the CDR3 reads TGTGCCAGCAGCAACCGGGACCGGAGCACAGATACGCAGTATTTT.

The V and J genes are TRBV5-1 and TRBJ1-1; 7 bases map to TRBD1. The germline V gene encodes CDR1 SGHRS and CDR2 YFSETQ. This CDR3 has 15 residues. After removal of 4 bases from V and 5 bases from J, the junction contained 11 bases not matched to a gene. The CDR3 region has the DNA TGCGCCAGCAGCGCTACAGGGGTGTGGGGTACTGAAGCTTTCTTT. This encodes CASSATGVWGTEAFF. The full variable domain, rest sourced from reference TRBV5-1 and TRBJ1-1, is KAGVTQTPRYLIKTRGQQVTLSCSPISGHRSVSWYQQTPGQGLQFLFEYFSETQRNKGNFPGRFSGRQFSNSRSEMNVSTLELGDSALYLCASSATGVWGTEAFFGQGTRLTVV.

This chain links TRBV12-3 or TRBV12-4 with TRBJ2-3; 8 bases are a match to TRBD2. The CDR3 covers 16 residues. The V gene end was trimmed by 6 bases and the J gene end by 3 bases; junction bases not matched to a gene: 11. The chain's CDR3 is CASSRKAGATTDTQYF. DNA for the CDR3: TGTGCCAGCAGCCGAAAAGCGGGAGCTACTACAGATACGCAGTATTTT.

This chain joins TRBV12-3 or TRBV12-4 and TRBJ2-5; perhaps TRBD1 as D (5 bases). The CDR3 covers 13 residues. The V end was cut by 8 bases, the J end by 3 bases, with 13 bases between. CDR3 protein: CASRKGLEETQYF. CDR3 bases: TGTGCCAGCCGCAAGGGGCTTGAAGAGACCCAGTACTTC.

The chain joins TRBV20-1 to TRBJ2-1; D assignment may be TRBD1 or TRBD2 (5 bases each). This CDR3 comprises 15 residues. CDR1 and CDR2 (germline): DFQATT, SNEGSKA (reference sequence). V lost 3 bases and J lost 5, with 17 bases in between. CDR3 amino acids: CSARGVRDPNNEQFF. CDR3 nucleotides: TGCAGTGCTAGGGGAGTCCGGGACCCCAACAATGAGCAGTTCTTC.

This clonotype was seen ten or more times. J is TRBJ1-1 and V is TRBV29-1; 10 bases are shared with TRBD1. Germline V gene data show CDR1 as SQVTM and CDR2 as ANQGSEA. The CDR3 extends over 11 amino acids. The ends lost 7 bases at V and 6 bases at J; junction bases unmatched: 2. CDR3 amino acids: CSGGQGAEAFF. The CDR3 DNA is TGCAGCGGCGGACAGGGGGCTGAAGCTTTCTTT. Combining the CDR3 with reference TRBV29-1 and TRBJ1-1 gives the whole variable domain SAVISQKPSRDICQRGTSLTIQCQVDSQVTMMFWYRQQPGQSLTLIATANQGSEATYESGFVIDKFPISRPNLTFSTLTVSNMSPEDSSIYLCSGGQGAEAFFGQGTRLTVV.

The chain combines TRBV6-1 with TRBJ2-7, with TRBD1 matching 10 bases. This CDR3 is built from 14 residues. V gave up 6 bases and J gave up 2 bases; unmatched junction bases: 4. Germline CDR1 reads MNHNS; CDR2 reads SASEGT. In DNA form, the CDR3 reads TGTGCCAGCAGCCGGGACAGGGGAACCTACGAGCAGTACTTC. Its protein product is CASSRDRGTYEQYF.

This clonotype occurred a few times. This chain uses TRBV7-8 with TRBJ2-7, with 13 bases identical to TRBD2. V dropped 5 bases and J dropped 3; count of bases not matched to a gene: 4. The CDR3 consists of 15 residues. Germline-derived CDR1 and CDR2 are SGHVS and FQNEAQ. The CDR3, as DNA: TGTGCCAGCAGCCTACTAGCGGGAGGGTACTACGAGCAGTACTTC. This codes for CASSLLAGGYYEQYF. The full variable domain, in which reference TRBV7-8 and TRBJ2-7 provide the parts outside the CDR3, is GAGVSQSPRYKVAKRGQDVALRCDPISGHVSLFWYQQALGQGPEFLTYFQNEAQLDKSGLPSDRFFAERPEGSVSTLKIQRTQQEDSAVYLCASSLLAGGYYEQYFGPGTRLTVT.

There are many counts of this clonotype. This chain uses TRBV12-3 or TRBV12-4 with TRBJ1-1; D possibly corresponds to TRBD1 (5 bases). Deletions cut 3 bases from V and 4 bases from J, with 12 bases between. The CDR3 runs to 14 residues. The CDR3 loop is CASSFVGGGTEAFF. The CDR3 DNA reads TGTGCCAGCAGTTTCGTAGGCGGGGGCACTGAAGCTTTCTTT.

This chain joins TRBV29-1 and TRBJ2-7; unclear D gene. Germline V gene sequence: CDR1 SQVTM, CDR2 ANQGSEA. V lost 4 bases and J lost 5, with 6 bases in between. This CDR3 is 10 amino acids long. For the CDR3, the DNA is TGCAGCGTTGGGAGCGACGAGCAGTACTTC. Translated: CSVGSDEQYF.

Ten or more counts support this clonotype. The V and J genes are TRBV29-1 and TRBJ1-2, with 8 bases aligning to TRBD1. Trimming removed 3 bases from V and 8 bases from J; junction bases left unmatched: 8. There are 13 residues in the CDR3. Germline loops: CDR1 SQVTM, CDR2 ANQGSEA. This CDR3 reads CSVDGGTGGGYTF. The CDR3 region has the DNA TGCAGCGTTGACGGTGGGACAGGAGGGGGCTACACCTTC. The variable domain in full, with the rest retrieved from reference TRBV29-1 and TRBJ1-2, is SAVISQKPSRDICQRGTSLTIQCQVDSQVTMMFWYRQQPGQSLTLIATANQGSEATYESGFVIDKFPISRPNLTFSTLTVSNMSPEDSSIYLCSVDGGTGGGYTFGSGTRLTVV.

This clonotype was recorded at least ten times. V gene TRBV29-1 combines with J gene TRBJ1-3, with D tentatively TRBD1 (5 bases). Trimming cost V 7 bases and J 2 bases, with 15 bases left between them. The CDR3 extends over 14 amino acids. Per the germline V gene, CDR1 is SQVTM and CDR2 is ANQGSEA. The CDR3 sequence: CSAQDGGTGNTIYF. CDR3 sequence (DNA): TGCAGCGCTCAGGACGGGGGAACTGGAAACACCATATATTTT.

The chain links TRBV28 to TRBJ2-7, with 12 bases fitting TRBD1. Germline CDR1 is MDHEN and CDR2 is SYDVKM. The CDR3 has 15 residues. The ends lost 6 bases at V and 6 bases at J; junction bases unmatched: 9. The CDR3 sequence is CASRPGTGGSFEQYF. The CDR3 bases are TGTGCCAGCAGACCCGGGACAGGGGGCTCTTTCGAGCAGTACTTC. The full variable domain, its missing parts supplied by reference TRBV28 and TRBJ2-7, is DVKVTQSSRYLVKRTGEKVFLECVQDMDHENMFWYRQDPGLGLRLIYFSYDVKMKEKGDIPEGYSVSREKKERFSLILESASTNQTSMYLCASRPGTGGSFEQYFGPGTRLTVT.

CDR3 protein: CASSPGQGNPYEQYF. The CDR3, as DNA: TGCGCCAGCAGCCCCGGACAGGGTAATCCCTACGAGCAGTACTTC. This chain uses TRBV4-1 with TRBJ2-7; 8 bases line up with TRBD1. Germline V gene data show CDR1 as MGHRA and CDR2 as YSYEKL. Losses at the gene ends were 4 bases for V and 2 bases for J; bases not matched to a gene: 7. The CDR3 runs to 15 residues.

The rearrangement links TRBV6-2 or TRBV6-3 to TRBJ2-4; D remains unclear. The CDR3 contains 15 residues. Trimming shortened V by 6 bases and J by 0 bases, and 12 bases separated the two germline ends. Germline V gene sequence: CDR1 MNHEY, CDR2 SVGEGT. CDR3 sequence: CASRGLDLAKNIQYF. In nucleotides, the CDR3 is TGTGCCAGCAGAGGTCTGGACCTAGCCAAAAACATTCAGTACTTC.

The chain employs TRBV19 and TRBJ2-5, with D perhaps matching TRBD1 (5 bases). Trimming took off 1 base at V and 1 base at J, with 10 bases between the two ends. The CDR3 length is 15 residues. Germline V gives CDR1 LNHDA, CDR2 SQIVND (reference sequence). The CDR3 protein is CASSIGVGAQETQYF. The DNA of the CDR3 is TGTGCCAGTAGTATAGGAGTAGGGGCCCAAGAGACCCAGTACTTC.

This clonotype was found a few times. This chain connects TRBV29-1 to TRBJ1-6, with TRBD1 as a possible D gene (5 bases). The V gene's germline CDR1 is SQVTM and CDR2 ANQGSEA. This CDR3 contains 13 residues. Trimming took 5 bases from V and 6 from J, leaving 11 bases between them. The CDR3 DNA reads TGCAGCGTTAAAACAGGACCTAATTCACCCCTCCACTTT. Translated, it gives CSVKTGPNSPLHF.

This clonotype was detected only a few times. The chain is built from TRBV20-1 and TRBJ1-1; D ambiguous. Trimming cost V 3 bases and J 0 bases, with 8 bases left between them. This CDR3 has 13 amino acids. The germline CDR1 and CDR2 sequences are DFQATT and SNEGSKA (reference sequence). DNA of the CDR3: TGCAGTGCTAGTCTGGACTTGAACACTGAAGCTTTCTTT. Translated: CSASLDLNTEAFF.

This clonotype was counted between two and nine times. The CDR3 bases are TGCAGCGCCCAATGGGGGGCCGGCACTGAAGCTTTCTTT. As protein: CSAQWGAGTEAFF. The chain has TRBV29-1 and TRBJ1-1, with D maybe TRBD1 (6 bases). Germline V gene sequence: CDR1 SQVTM, CDR2 ANQGSEA. The V end lost 7 bases, the J end lost 4 bases, and 16 bases lay between the germline ends. The CDR3 contains 13 residues.

The sample holds a few counts of this clonotype. CDR3 nucleotides: TGTGCCAGCAGGCGACAGGGGAATTGGAACACTGAAGCTTTCTTT. Its protein is CASRRQGNWNTEAFF. This sequence joins TRBV6-1 and TRBJ1-1; 8 bases are a match to TRBD1. The V and J ends lost 6 bases and 1 base, in that order; junction bases with no gene match: 7. The CDR3 is 15 amino acids. From germline, CDR1 is MNHNS and CDR2 SASEGT.

This clonotype showed up just a few times. CDR3 residues: CASSATGTSGNTIYF. In DNA form, the CDR3 reads TGTGCCAGCAGTGCGACAGGGACGTCTGGAAACACCATATATTTT. The genes are TRBV6-2 or TRBV6-3 and TRBJ1-3; the match to TRBD1 covers 7 bases. Per germline, CDR1 MNHEY and CDR2 SVGEGT. The V and J ends lost 5 bases and 1 base, in that order; junction bases with no gene match: 5. The CDR3 contains 15 residues.

J is TRBJ2-1 and V is TRBV6-5; TRBD2 matches at 8 bases. The CDR3 consists of 17 residues. The V and J ends lost 4 bases and 0 bases, in that order; junction bases with no gene match: 8. CDR1 and CDR2 (germline): MNHEY, SVGAGI. The CDR3 is CASSFGAGASSYNEQFF. CDR3 nucleotide sequence: TGTGCCAGCAGTTTCGGAGCGGGGGCGAGCTCCTACAATGAGCAGTTCTTC.

This chain connects TRBV12-5 to TRBJ2-5; tentative D call: TRBD2 (6 bases). V was clipped by 1 base and J by 4 bases, with 25 bases between them. In germline, CDR1 is LGHNT, CDR2 FRNRAP. This CDR3 has 19 residues. CDR3 sequence (DNA): TGTGCTAGTGGTTTGGCCCCCCTAGGAGGGTCGAAATACGGAGAGACCCAGTACTTC. This translates into CASGLAPLGGSKYGETQYF.

J is TRBJ2-1 and V is TRBV7-2, with 10 bases matching TRBD2. CDR1 and CDR2 (germline): SGHTA, FQGNSA. The CDR3 length is 16 residues. The junction had 10 bases not matched to a gene; V was cut back by 5 bases and J by 6 bases. The CDR3 DNA sequence: TGTGCCAGCAGCGAAGCCGTAGCGGGGGGTACCAATGAGCAGTTCTTC. Protein: CASSEAVAGGTNEQFF.

For the CDR3, the DNA is TGCGCCAGCAGCTCGGGGATTGAGAACACTGAAGCTTTCTTT. Its protein is CASSSGIENTEAFF. This chain connects TRBV5-1 to TRBJ1-1; no definite D call. The CDR3 loop spans 14 amino acids. The V end lost 3 bases, the J end lost 1 base, and 10 bases lay between the germline ends. Germline assignment: CDR1 SGHRS and CDR2 YFSETQ.

This clonotype was counted only a few times. This chain uses TRBV5-1 with TRBJ2-6; a possible D gene is TRBD1 (6 bases). Germline V gene data show CDR1 as SGHRS and CDR2 as YFSETQ. The CDR3 extends over 19 amino acids. V was trimmed by 0 bases and J by 1 base, leaving 17 bases between them. CDR3 nucleotide sequence: TGCGCCAGCAGCTTGGCCGCAGGGGCCACCGGATCTGGGGCCAACGTCCTGACTTTC. It encodes CASSLAAGATGSGANVLTF.

This clonotype was seen more than once but under ten times. The chain uses TRBV20-1 and TRBJ1-1, with 10 bases identical to TRBD1. The length of the CDR3 is 13 residues. Germline V gives CDR1 DFQATT, CDR2 SNEGSKA (reference sequence). V trimming: 4 bases; J trimming: 11 bases; junction bases outside the gene matches: 10. In DNA form, the CDR3 reads TGCAGTGCTACGCCGGGACAGGGGACGGGCGCTTTCTTT. This translates into CSATPGQGTGAFF.

The J gene is TRBJ2-2, the V gene TRBV20-1; perhaps TRBD2 as D (6 bases). Between the trimmed V and J ends, which lost 0 bases and 5 bases, there was a span of 16 bases. Germline V gives CDR1 DFQATT, CDR2 SNEGSKA (reference sequence). There are 16 residues in the CDR3. CDR3 sequence (DNA): TGCAGTGCTAGAGATGGCGGGGCAGGGTTGACCGGGGAGCTGTTTTTT. This encodes CSARDGGAGLTGELFF.

This clonotype was detected a few times. This chain uses TRBV5-1 with TRBJ2-1; D gene unclear. This CDR3 spans 15 amino acids. Germline V CDR1 and CDR2: SGHRS, YFSETQ. The V gene lost 3 bases and the J gene lost 5 bases, with 15 bases spanning the gap. CDR3 in amino acids: CASSSQVLSNNEQFF. The CDR3, as DNA: TGCGCCAGCAGCTCGCAGGTTTTATCGAACAATGAGCAGTTCTTC.